The 31 T cell receptor beta chains listed next were all sequenced from one sample in a study of PD-1 blockade in mismatch repair-deficient tumors (dated by TCRdb to 2015 to 2018). Preparation of the library involved the immunoSEQ multiplex PCR assay. As stored in TCRdb, this immuneACCESS dataset retains in-frame rearrangements with V and J assigned. A fraction of the clones does not appear; measured against another copy, unresolved V genes explain less than half of the discrepancy, and the remainder lacks a known reason. In all, the sample holds 35,000 to 40,000 clones, and about 76% of those were seen once. In total, the top ten clones hold under 25% of the sample. The specimen comprised peripheral blood, sampled 4 weeks after starting pembrolizumab. Receptors originate from an adult with mismatch repair-deficient cancer.

The chain has TRBV5-1 and TRBJ2-7; 10 bases map to TRBD2. This CDR3 is 15 amino acids long. Germline V lookup: CDR1 SGHRS, CDR2 YFSETQ. After removal of 2 bases from V and 2 bases from J, the junction contained 4 bases not matched to a gene. CDR3 bases: TGCGCCAGCAGCTTAGGAGCGGGAGGGGCCTACGAGCAGTACTTC. It encodes CASSLGAGGAYEQYF.

The chain joins TRBV19 to TRBJ2-3, with 9 bases lining up with TRBD2. The CDR3 is 17 residues long. Germline-derived CDR1 and CDR2 are LNHDA and SQIVND (reference sequence). V trimming: 1 base; J trimming: 6 bases; junction bases outside the gene matches: 11. The CDR3 here is CASSIGLAGSFVDTQYF. The CDR3 coding sequence is TGTGCCAGTAGTATAGGCCTAGCGGGATCTTTTGTGGATACGCAGTATTTT.

V gene TRBV10-2 combines with J gene TRBJ1-1; D is perhaps TRBD1 (5 bases). The CDR3 covers 14 residues. Trimming removed 6 bases from V and 2 bases from J, with 13 bases in between. Germline V lookup: CDR1 WSHSY, CDR2 SAAADI. In DNA form, the CDR3 reads TGCGCCAGCAGGAGGATAGGGACTAACACTGAAGCTTTCTTT. The encoded protein is CASRRIGTNTEAFF.

This clone was recorded once. The CDR3 bases are TGTGCCAGCAGCTTAGGTGTCCTCTCCTACAATGAGCAGTTCTTC. Its translation: CASSLGVLSYNEQFF. The chain carries TRBV7-9 and TRBJ2-1; D not certain. The V gene's germline CDR1 is SEHNR and CDR2 FQNEAQ (reference sequence). The V end was cut by 1 base, the J end by 0 bases, with 7 bases between. This CDR3 has 15 residues.

The chain recombines TRBV29-1 with TRBJ1-5; D gene uncertain. V was pared by 4 bases and J by 4 bases, with 8 bases between. The CDR3 runs to 12 residues. Germline CDR1 and CDR2: SQVTM and ANQGSEA. For the CDR3, the DNA is TGCAGCGTTGGGACGGGGAATCAGCCCCAGCATTTT. Its protein is CSVGTGNQPQHF.

The genes are TRBV11-2 and TRBJ2-3; D gene ambiguous. V lost 3 bases and J 3 bases, leaving 10 bases between the germline ends. The CDR3 contains 14 residues. CDR1 SGHAT and CDR2 FQNNGV come from the germline V gene. The DNA for the CDR3 is TGTGCCAGCAGCTTTGGCCTCCTAACAGATACGCAGTATTTT. It encodes CASSFGLLTDTQYF. Using reference TRBV11-2 and TRBJ2-3 for the parts outside the CDR3, the full variable domain is EAGVAQSPRYKIIEKRQSVAFWCNPISGHATLYWYQQILGQGPKLLIQFQNNGVVDDSQLPKDRFSAERLKGVDSTLKIQPAKLEDSAVYLCASSFGLLTDTQYFGPGTRLTVL.

The V call is TRBV7-9, the J call TRBJ2-7; 10 bases are shared with TRBD2. The CDR3 totals 15 residues. After removal of 4 bases from V and 6 bases from J, the junction contained 9 bases not matched to a gene. Germline-derived CDR1 and CDR2 are SEHNR and FQNEAQ (reference sequence). CDR3 region: CASSSGTSAIVEQYF. The CDR3 DNA reads as TGTGCCAGCAGCTCCGGGACTAGCGCTATTGTCGAGCAGTACTTC. The full variable domain, with the rest looked up from reference TRBV7-9 and TRBJ2-7, is DTGVSQNPRHKITKRGQNVTFRCDPISEHNRLYWYRQTLGQGPEFLTYFQNEAQLEKSRLLSDRFSAERPKGSFSTLEIQRTEQGDSAMYLCASSSGTSAIVEQYFGPGTRLTVT.

This chain links TRBV6-6 with TRBJ2-3; 7 bases line up with TRBD2. The V and J ends lost 10 bases and 1 base, in that order; junction bases with no gene match: 2. Germline V lookup: CDR1 MNHNY, CDR2 SVGAGI (reference sequence). This CDR3 has 12 amino acids. The CDR3 region has the DNA TGTGCCATCGGGGGGTGCACAGATACGCAGTATTTT. It specifies CAIGGCTDTQYF.

V and J are TRBV7-2 and TRBJ2-3, with 10 nucleotides matching TRBD2. The CDR3 loop spans 14 amino acids. V dropped 5 bases and J dropped 6; count of bases not matched to a gene: 5. In germline, CDR1 is SGHTA, CDR2 FQGNSA. CDR3 protein: CASSNSGRTDTQYF. CDR3 nucleotides: TGTGCCAGCAGCAATAGCGGGAGGACCGATACGCAGTATTTT.

The gene calls are TRBV21-1 and TRBJ2-7; the table's TRBD2 call for D was not verified on the DNA. TRBV21-1 is tagged as a pseudogene. CDR3 length equals 14 residues. This CDR3 reads CASSRRLAGNEQYF. CDR3 DNA: TGTGCCAGCAGCCGCCGACTAGCGGGGAACGAGCAGTACTTC.

The gene calls are TRBV5-1 and TRBJ2-2; D unclear. Between the trimmed V and J ends, which lost 0 bases and 0 bases, there was a span of 6 bases. The CDR3 spans 15 residues. Per the germline V gene, CDR1 is SGHRS and CDR2 is YFSETQ. CDR3 DNA sequence: TGCGCCAGCAGCTTGGACTTCGCGAACACCGGGGAGCTGTTTTTT. Encoded protein: CASSLDFANTGELFF.

The chain combines TRBV6-4 with TRBJ2-3, with D perhaps being TRBD1 or TRBD2 (6 bases each). The CDR3 has 16 residues. Germline V gene lookup returns CDR1 MRHNA and CDR2 SNTAGT. V was cut by 6 bases and J by 1 base, with 17 bases left in between. CDR3 residues: CASSETGGRGTDTQYF. In DNA form, the CDR3 reads TGTGCCAGCAGCGAAACCGGGGGCCGGGGCACAGATACGCAGTATTTT.

V usage is TRBV5-1 and J usage is TRBJ2-2; 9 nucleotides agree with TRBD1. This CDR3 region has 15 residues. Trimming took 4 bases from V and 3 from J; bases not matched to a gene: 4. From germline, CDR1 is SGHRS and CDR2 YFSETQ. The CDR3 sequence: CASSIRTGDTGELFF. CDR3 sequence (DNA): TGCGCCAGCAGCATAAGGACAGGGGACACCGGGGAGCTGTTTTTT.

The gene calls are TRBV4-3 and TRBJ1-3, with 7 bases that match TRBD1. Germline loops: CDR1 LGHNA, CDR2 YSLEER. The CDR3 sequence is 16 residues long. J lost 4 bases, V lost 3 bases, and 9 bases had no gene match. In nucleotides, the CDR3 is TGCGCCAGCAGCCAGTCGGAGGGGGCAGGGGGAAACACCATATATTTT. This encodes CASSQSEGAGGNTIYF.

This chain connects TRBV6-1 to TRBJ2-7, with 9 bases fitting TRBD1. Germline CDR1 reads MNHNS; CDR2 reads SASEGT. Trimming removed 4 bases from V and 4 bases from J; junction bases left unmatched: 11. This CDR3 contains 16 residues. CDR3 region: CASSATAGTGRYEQYF. CDR3 nucleotide sequence: TGTGCCAGCAGTGCTACAGCCGGGACAGGGCGGTACGAGCAGTACTTC.

The chain joins TRBV11-3 to TRBJ1-1; 7 nucleotides line up with TRBD1. The CDR3 consists of 13 residues. Germline CDR1 reads SGHNT; CDR2 reads YENEEA. V shed 4 bases and J 8 bases; nucleotides not matched to a gene: 7. The CDR3 DNA reads as TGTGCCAGCAGCTACGAGGACAGGCCCGAAGCTTTCTTT. Protein product: CASSYEDRPEAFF.

As DNA, the CDR3 is TGTGCCAGTTCCCCGGGGTACGGGAGCTCCTACGAGCAGTACTTC. As protein: CASSPGYGSSYEQYF. The chain couples TRBV19 to TRBJ2-7, with a weak D call TRBD2 (6 bases). Germline CDR1 and CDR2: LNHDA and SQIVND (reference sequence). This CDR3 has 15 residues. Trimming stripped 8 bases from V and 0 bases from J, with 17 bases between. Looking up the rest from reference TRBV19 and TRBJ2-7 gives the full variable domain: DGGITQSPKYLFRKEGQNVTLSCEQNLNHDAMYWYRQDPGQGLRLIYYSQIVNDFQKGDIAEGYSVSREKKESFPLTVTSAQKNPTAFYLCASSPGYGSSYEQYFGPGTRLTVT.

The chain uses TRBV19 and TRBJ1-2, with a tentative D call TRBD1 (5 bases). The CDR3 totals 13 residues. CDR1 is LNHDA and CDR2 is SQIVND in the germline V gene (reference sequence). V was cut by 4 bases and J by 4 bases, with 10 bases left in between. The CDR3: CASSKGHSYGYTF. The CDR3 coding sequence is TGTGCCAGTAGTAAAGGACATTCCTATGGCTACACCTTC. Combining the CDR3 with reference TRBV19 and TRBJ1-2 gives the whole variable domain DGGITQSPKYLFRKEGQNVTLSCEQNLNHDAMYWYRQDPGQGLRLIYYSQIVNDFQKGDIAEGYSVSREKKESFPLTVTSAQKNPTAFYLCASSKGHSYGYTFGSGTRLTVV.

V gene TRBV5-1 combines with J gene TRBJ2-7; no clear D. The CDR3 totals 12 residues. Looked up from germline, CDR1 is SGHRS and CDR2 is YFSETQ. The V gene lost 5 bases and the J gene lost 2 bases, with 8 bases spanning the gap. The CDR3 DNA is TGCGCCAGCAGAACCGGGCCCTACGAGCAGTACTTC. Its translation: CASRTGPYEQYF.

The V and J genes are TRBV6-1 and TRBJ2-7; D may be TRBD1 (5 bases). Trimming took 2 bases from V and 3 from J, leaving 14 bases between them. This CDR3 region has 15 residues. Germline loops: CDR1 MNHNS, CDR2 SASEGT. This CDR3 reads CASSETPDSYYEQYF. CDR3 nucleotide sequence: TGTGCCAGCAGTGAAACACCCGACAGCTACTACGAGCAGTACTTC.

The V call is TRBV7-8, the J call TRBJ1-4; 8 positions match TRBD1. The CDR3 sequence is 15 residues long. Trimming cost V 3 bases and J 7 bases; bases outside gene matches: 7. The germline V gene encodes CDR1 SGHVS and CDR2 FQNEAQ. In DNA, the CDR3 is TGTGCCAGCAGCTTCAGGACAGGGTGGGGTGAAAAACTGTTTTTT. It translates to CASSFRTGWGEKLFF.

The J gene is TRBJ2-3, the V gene TRBV6-4; the match to TRBD2 covers 14 bases. Unmatched junction bases numbered 13, after V lost 5 bases and J lost 3 bases. This CDR3 is 19 amino acids long. Germline CDR1 and CDR2: MRHNA and SNTAGT. In DNA form, the CDR3 reads TGTGCCAGCAGTCCCAATGAGCGGACTAGCGGGAGGAGGACAGATACGCAGTATTTT. Its protein product is CASSPNERTSGRRTDTQYF.

This chain connects TRBV5-1 to TRBJ2-1, with 9 bases matching TRBD2. Germline CDR1 SGHRS, CDR2 YFSETQ. V gave up 4 bases and J gave up 7 bases; unmatched junction bases: 9. The length of the CDR3 is 15 residues. CDR3 amino acids: CASSPMPSGRNEQFF. The CDR3 nucleotides read TGCGCCAGCAGCCCAATGCCCAGCGGGAGGAATGAGCAGTTCTTC.

The CDR3, as DNA: TGTGCCAGCAGCCAAGGGGACACCCATCGCTACGAGCAGTACTTC. This codes for CASSQGDTHRYEQYF. The genes are TRBV4-2 and TRBJ2-7; D may be TRBD1 (6 bases). Germline assignment: CDR1 LGHNA and CDR2 YNFKEQ. Deletions cut 1 base from V and 3 bases from J, with 13 bases between. The CDR3 has 15 amino acids.

This clone was seen once. V and J are TRBV29-1 and TRBJ1-4, with 7 bases matching TRBD1. The ends lost 7 bases at V and 13 bases at J; junction bases unmatched: 9. Germline lookup yields CDR1 SQVTM and CDR2 ANQGSEA. This CDR3 region has 11 residues. This CDR3 is CSAGQAGGLFF. DNA of the CDR3: TGCAGCGCTGGACAGGCGGGCGGACTGTTTTTT.

This sequence joins TRBV29-1 and TRBJ1-3; D is uncertain. V was cut by 4 bases and J by 2 bases, with 6 bases left in between. Germline CDR1 SQVTM, CDR2 ANQGSEA. CDR3 length equals 12 residues. CDR3: CSVGVPGNTIYF. The CDR3 DNA follows: TGCAGCGTTGGTGTCCCTGGAAACACCATATATTTT.

The V gene is TRBV7-6, the J gene TRBJ2-1, with D possibly matching TRBD1 (7 bases). The CDR3 contains 16 residues. The germline CDR1 and CDR2 sequences are SGHVS and FNYEAQ. V lost 4 bases and J 5 bases, leaving 18 bases between the germline ends. Written as DNA, the CDR3 is TGTGCCAGCAGCTCACGAGGGGGCGCGGGAAACAATGAGCAGTTCTTC. Translation: CASSSRGGAGNNEQFF.

The V gene is TRBV7-6, the J gene TRBJ1-1; a possible D gene is TRBD1 (5 bases). The germline gives CDR1 SGHVS, CDR2 FNYEAQ. V lost 1 base to trimming and J lost 10 bases, with 13 bases between them. This CDR3 spans 13 amino acids. CDR3 sequence (DNA): TGTGCCAGCAGCTTAGAACAGGCGGCGAGAGCTTTCTTT. It translates to CASSLEQAARAFF.

The J gene is TRBJ2-1, the V gene TRBV7-9; 8 bases are a match to TRBD2. Germline V gene lookup returns CDR1 SEHNR and CDR2 FQNEAQ (reference sequence). The CDR3 is 15 amino acids. V shed 5 bases, J shed 6 bases, and the junction held 9 bases outside the gene matches. The CDR3 DNA sequence: TGTGCCAGCAGCCGCCCCGGGACTAGTGTCAATGAGCAGTTCTTC. Its protein is CASSRPGTSVNEQFF.

This chain links TRBV25-1 with TRBJ2-3, with D possibly matching TRBD1 (6 bases). Germline V gene lookup returns CDR1 MGHDK and CDR2 SYGVNS. CDR3 length equals 17 residues. V lost 1 base and J 2 bases, leaving 16 bases between the germline ends. CDR3 in DNA: TGTGCCAGCAGTGAATCACTCCCAGGGGATCTCACAGATACGCAGTATTTT. It yields the protein CASSESLPGDLTDTQYF.

V gene TRBV19 combines with J gene TRBJ1-1; D perhaps matches TRBD1 (5 bases). The length of the CDR3 is 14 residues. Trimming pared 1 base from V and 4 bases from J, leaving 10 bases between. Per the germline V gene, CDR1 is LNHDA and CDR2 is SQIVND (reference sequence). The CDR3 region has the DNA TGTGCCAGTAGTATAGGCGGGGCAAGCACTGAAGCTTTCTTT. Encoded protein: CASSIGGASTEAFF.